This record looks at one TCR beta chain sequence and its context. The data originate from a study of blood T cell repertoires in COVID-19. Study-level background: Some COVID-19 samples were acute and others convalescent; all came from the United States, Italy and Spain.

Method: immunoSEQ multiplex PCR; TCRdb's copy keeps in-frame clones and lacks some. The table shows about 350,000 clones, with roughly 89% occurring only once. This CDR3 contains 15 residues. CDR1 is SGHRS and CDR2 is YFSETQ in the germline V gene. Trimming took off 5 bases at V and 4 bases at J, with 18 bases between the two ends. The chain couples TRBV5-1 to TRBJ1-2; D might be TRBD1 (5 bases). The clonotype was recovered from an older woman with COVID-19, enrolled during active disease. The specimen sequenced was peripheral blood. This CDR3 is CASRIGGNSGYGYTF. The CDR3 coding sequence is TGCGCCAGCAGAATCGGGGGGAATAGTGGCTATGGCTACACCTTC.